This T cell receptor beta chain was recorded in a study of T cell responses to AZD1222 COVID-19 vaccine. Study-wide results and limits: Recipients of AZD1222 seropositive at baseline numbered only 6 or 7. It was only after the peak T cell response that any repertoires were sampled. It should be noted that donors were predominantly white British and more often female, and clonal diversity was possibly underestimated.

In its sample, this clone was seen a few times. Its antigen remains unknown. The junction had 9 bases not matched to a gene; V was cut back by 6 bases and J by 4 bases. CDR3 length equals 16 residues. Germline CDR1 is ENHRY and CDR2 is SYGVKD. Profiled with immunoSEQ multiplex PCR; TCRdb holds only in-frame clones, not every one. The table has over 45,000 clones, 70% to 90% seen once. The V and J genes are TRBV10-3 and TRBJ1-1; 12 bases map to TRBD1. The specimen was peripheral blood, collected on day 0 of AZD1222 vaccination. The sequence came from an adult in good health. Written as DNA, the CDR3 is TGTGCCATCAGGCCGGGACAGGGGGCGCGGGGCACTGAAGCTTTCTTT. It codes for CAIRPGQGARGTEAFF.